This T cell receptor (beta chain) was sequenced for a study of T cell changes during pregnancy in multiple sclerosis. This CDR3 spans 16 amino acids. The ends were cut back, 5 bases at V and 0 bases at J, with 15 bases in the middle. Germline assignment: CDR1 SGDLS and CDR2 YYNGEE. Clones were read by immunoSEQ multiplex PCR, and TCRdb kept only the in-frame ones, dropping some. The sample yields approximately 65,000 clones, almost 95% seen once. In its sample, this clone was seen a few times. The receptor was derived from a female donor in good health, enrolled as a control in a pregnancy study. The source was CD8+ T cells from peripheral blood mononuclear cells, collected in the third trimester of pregnancy. This chain uses TRBV9 with TRBJ1-3, with D perhaps matching TRBD1 (5 bases). The CDR3 nucleotides read TGTGCCAGCAGGGGGGGAGGGCAAAACTCTGGAAACACCATATATTTT. Its protein product is CASRGGGQNSGNTIYF.